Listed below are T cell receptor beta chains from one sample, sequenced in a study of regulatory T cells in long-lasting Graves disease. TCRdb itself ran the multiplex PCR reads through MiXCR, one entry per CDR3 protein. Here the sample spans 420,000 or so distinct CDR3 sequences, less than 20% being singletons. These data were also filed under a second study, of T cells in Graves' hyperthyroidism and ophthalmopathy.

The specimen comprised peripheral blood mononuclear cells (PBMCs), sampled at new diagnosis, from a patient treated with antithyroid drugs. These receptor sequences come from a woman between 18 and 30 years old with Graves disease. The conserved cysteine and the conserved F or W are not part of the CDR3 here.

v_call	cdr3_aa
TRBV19	ASSPTSRELHTEAF
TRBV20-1	SAVGGWETQY
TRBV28	ASSQRAGLSYNEQF
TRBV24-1	ATSDWGDAGRGETQY
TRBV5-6	ASSGLLAGGPYEQY
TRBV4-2	ASSQGTGSYEQF
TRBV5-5	ASSPGDRGWDEQF
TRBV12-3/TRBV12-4	ASSLRPRLAENSGANVLT
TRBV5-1	ASTPWPGTSAEQF
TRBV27	ASSLGQTSYGYT
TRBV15	ATSSHRTGGNEKLF
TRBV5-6	ASSLGQPFYGYT
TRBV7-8	ASSLNDTQY
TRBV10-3	AISEYRVGLYEQY
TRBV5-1	ASSIGTISTEAF
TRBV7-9	ASSPRLGGYNEQF
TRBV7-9	ASSSDRGVGYEQY
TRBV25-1	ASSDSWTYEQY
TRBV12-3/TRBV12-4	ASSSGTSEF
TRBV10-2	ASHYQAGTSTDTQY
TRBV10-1	ASSEGTSGSDTQY
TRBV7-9	ASSSGLAGLMDTQY
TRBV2	ASIWDKFPNEQF
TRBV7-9	ASSVLSRENREYTQY
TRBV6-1	ASSEEPLVNTEAF